This record concerns one T cell receptor beta chain sequence. Sequenced by immunoSEQ multiplex PCR; TCRdb stores in-frame clones only, minus some. The sample lists approximately 11,000 clones, roughly 80% occurring once. This sample stems from a study of blood T cell repertoires in COVID-19. About the research overall: Some COVID-19 samples were acute and others convalescent; all came from the United States, Italy and Spain. PBMCs, B-cell-depleted T cells, or T cells provided the cDNA or gDNA that made up the material.

Germline values: CDR1 MDHEN, CDR2 SYDVKM. The CDR3 sequence is 13 residues long. Trimming took off 5 bases at V and 1 base at J, with 8 bases between the two ends. Sequencing was done on a sample of peripheral blood. The receptor was isolated from a man in his sixties or seventies with active COVID-19. The chain uses TRBV28 and TRBJ2-5, with a tentative D call TRBD2 (6 bases). The CDR3 region is CASSGDSQETQYF. The CDR3 bases are TGTGCCAGCAGTGGGGACTCCCAAGAGACCCAGTACTTC.